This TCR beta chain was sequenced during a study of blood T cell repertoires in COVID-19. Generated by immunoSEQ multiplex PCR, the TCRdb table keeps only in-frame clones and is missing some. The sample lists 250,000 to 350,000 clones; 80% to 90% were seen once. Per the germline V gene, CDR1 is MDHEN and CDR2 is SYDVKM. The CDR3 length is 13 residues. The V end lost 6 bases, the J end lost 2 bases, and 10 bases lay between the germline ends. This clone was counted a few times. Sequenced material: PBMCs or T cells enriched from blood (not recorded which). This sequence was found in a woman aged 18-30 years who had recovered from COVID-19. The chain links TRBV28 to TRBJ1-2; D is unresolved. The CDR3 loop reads CASSLDNNYGYTF. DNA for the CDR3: TGTGCCAGCAGCCTCGACAACAACTATGGCTACACCTTC.